Listed here are 25 T cell receptor beta chains from one sample, sequenced in a study of regulatory T cells in long-lasting Graves disease (dated by TCRdb to 2020 to 2022). What the time point label conveys for this sample: newly diagnosed GD, antithyroid drugs for less than 3 months. For both TCR sequencing and RNA sequencing, RNA was extracted from PBMCs in TRIzol. Libraries were prepared through multiplex PCR. TCRdb lists the instrument as Illumina HiSeq 4000. iRepertoire HTBI primers and Arm-PCR amplification of CDR3 regions were used to construct TCR beta libraries. The public reads were quality trimmed at Q25 with fastp and then assembled into clones with MiXCR by TCRdb, keeping productive beta chains. Identical CDR3 proteins give one entry, which carries the most common genes and DNA. This sample lists 400,000 to 650,000 distinct CDR3 sequences; roughly 16% were detected once. Of the sample, roughly 25% falls within the top ten clones.

These data are also associated with another study on T cells in Graves' hyperthyroidism and ophthalmopathy.

Sample: peripheral blood mononuclear cells (PBMCs), taken at new diagnosis, from a patient treated with antithyroid drugs. These receptors all stem from a middle-aged woman with Graves disease. Donor details come from another sample of the same person, matched by shared clones.

Only a few counts were recorded for this clonotype. V is TRBV19 and J is TRBJ1-2, with unresolved D. This CDR3 has 13 residues. CDR1 and CDR2 (germline): LNHDA, SQIVND (reference sequence). Trimming left V 1 base short and J 10 bases short, with 13 bases between. CDR3 amino acids: CASSIVPAAYYTF. The CDR3 DNA reads as TGTGCCAGTAGTATAGTTCCCGCCGCTTACTACACCTTC.

The V gene is TRBV3-1, the J gene TRBJ2-7; a weak D match, TRBD2 (5 bases). Germline V lookup: CDR1 LGHDT, CDR2 YNNKEL (reference sequence). This CDR3 is built from 14 residues. The V end was cut by 2 bases, the J end by 0 bases, with 8 bases between. CDR3 in DNA: TGTGCCAGCAGCCAATCCGGGAACTCCTACGAGCAGTACTTC. Its translation: CASSQSGNSYEQYF.

This clonotype was seen more than once but under ten times. The chain couples TRBV27 to TRBJ1-6; D is uncertain. The V end lost 0 bases, the J end lost 0 bases, and 6 bases lay between the germline ends. This CDR3 region has 16 residues. CDR1 MNHEY and CDR2 SMNVEV come from the germline V gene (reference sequence). CDR3: CASSLSVYSYNSPLHF. As DNA, the CDR3 is TGTGCCAGCAGTTTATCGGTCTACTCCTATAATTCACCCCTCCACTTT.

This clonotype was detected many times. The chain has TRBV6-2 or TRBV6-3 and TRBJ2-5; a possible D gene is TRBD2 (7 bases). The CDR3 spans 15 residues. The V gene lost 7 bases and the J gene lost 5 bases, with 20 bases spanning the gap. Germline V CDR1 and CDR2: MNHEY, SVGEGT. CDR3 nucleotides: TGTGCCAGCACCCTAACAACAGGGCGGGGGGAGACCCAGTACTTC. It is translated as CASTLTTGRGETQYF.

The rearrangement joins TRBV29-1 to TRBJ1-4; D is unresolved. The germline V gene encodes CDR1 SQVTM and CDR2 ANQGSEA. The V end was cut by 4 bases, the J end by 0 bases, with 6 bases between. The CDR3 extends over 13 amino acids. The CDR3 reads CSVAYATNEKLFF. CDR3 nucleotide sequence: TGCAGCGTTGCATATGCAACTAATGAAAAACTGTTTTTT.

This clonotype was observed at least ten times. The gene calls are TRBV2 and TRBJ2-7; D ambiguous. This CDR3 is built from 15 residues. V lost 2 bases and J lost 2, with 13 bases in between. From germline, CDR1 is SNHLY and CDR2 FYNNEI. In nucleotides, the CDR3 is TGTGCCAGCAGTGAATACCTGGGTGGGCCCTACGAGCAGTACTTC. Amino acids: CASSEYLGGPYEQYF.

The chain employs TRBV20-1 and TRBJ1-5; 9 bases are shared with TRBD1. With V trimmed by 6 bases and J by 7 bases, 7 bases remained unmatched. The CDR3 extends over 13 amino acids. Germline assignment: CDR1 DFQATT and CDR2 SNEGSKA (reference sequence). CDR3 nucleotides: TGCAGTGCCGGGACAGGGACGTACCAGCCCCAGCATTTT. It yields the protein CSAGTGTYQPQHF.

This clonotype came up a few times. CDR3 sequence reads: CASSLPSRPQSGNTIYF. CDR3 coding DNA: TGTGCCAGCAGCCTCCCCTCGCGGCCGCAGTCTGGAAACACCATATATTTT. J is TRBJ1-3 and V is TRBV7-3, with no clear D. Germline V gene sequence: CDR1 SGHTA, CDR2 FQGTGA. This CDR3 region has 17 residues. The germline V and J ends were trimmed by 5 bases and 1 base, with 18 bases remaining between them.

The J gene is TRBJ2-2, the V gene TRBV12-3 or TRBV12-4; unclear D gene. V lost 6 bases and J 9 bases, leaving 11 bases between the germline ends. This CDR3 has 12 amino acids. CDR3 DNA: TGTGCCAGCAGGGGGTATTTATGGGAGCTGTTTTTT. This gives the protein CASRGYLWELFF.

The chain carries TRBV6-1 and TRBJ2-4; D gene ambiguous. Per the germline V gene, CDR1 is MNHNS and CDR2 is SASEGT. Trimming took 1 base from V and 0 from J, leaving 7 bases between them. CDR3 length: 15 amino acids. CDR3 region: CASSEGELAKNIQYF. Here the CDR3 DNA reads TGTGCCAGCAGTGAAGGGGAATTAGCCAAAAACATTCAGTACTTC.

This clonotype was seen at least ten times. The J gene is TRBJ2-1, the V gene TRBV12-5; D tentatively fits TRBD1 or TRBD2 (5 bases each). V lost 6 bases, J lost 6 bases, and 24 bases lay in between. Per germline, CDR1 LGHNT and CDR2 FRNRAP. The CDR3 has 17 amino acids. CDR3 amino acids: CASGGPRGGLRTNEQFF. The CDR3 region has the DNA TGTGCTAGTGGGGGGCCTCGGGGCGGCTTAAGAACCAATGAGCAGTTCTTC.

A few counts support this clonotype. J is TRBJ1-3 and V is TRBV12-3 or TRBV12-4; D perhaps matches TRBD1 (5 bases). V lost 6 bases and J lost 0, with 18 bases in between. The CDR3 contains 17 residues. The CDR3 DNA is TGTGCCAGCAGATCCACCTCCAGGGAACCCTCTGGAAACACCATATATTTT. Translating it yields CASRSTSREPSGNTIYF.

This clonotype was detected many times. DNA of the CDR3: TGCAGCGTTGAAGTGGTTAGCGCATCCTACAATGAGCAGTTCTTC. Translating gives CSVEVVSASYNEQFF. The chain couples TRBV29-1 to TRBJ2-1; possibly TRBD2 for D (5 bases). Trimming stripped 1 base from V and 1 base from J, with 11 bases between. There are 15 residues in the CDR3. Germline V gene lookup returns CDR1 SQVTM and CDR2 ANQGSEA.

The chain employs TRBV7-3 and TRBJ1-3, with 8 nucleotides matching TRBD1. CDR1 and CDR2 (germline): SGHTA, FQGTGA. V was pared by 5 bases and J by 2 bases, with 20 bases of the junction left unmatched. The CDR3 extends over 20 amino acids. CDR3 protein: CASSETLDRAGDLAGNTIYF. CDR3 bases: TGTGCCAGCAGCGAGACCTTGGACAGGGCCGGGGACCTAGCTGGAAACACCATATATTTT. Using reference TRBV7-3 and TRBJ1-3 for the parts outside the CDR3, the full variable domain is GAGVSQTPSNKVTEKGKYVELRCDPISGHTALYWYRQSLGQGPEFLIYFQGTGAADDSGLPNDRFFAVRPEGSVSTLKIQRTERGDSAVYLCASSETLDRAGDLAGNTIYFGEGSWLTVV.

This clonotype has a count of ten or more. The gene calls are TRBV20-1 and TRBJ2-1; D is unresolved. This CDR3 has 12 amino acids. Between the trimmed V and J ends, which lost 3 bases and 6 bases, there was a span of 9 bases. Per the germline V gene, CDR1 is DFQATT and CDR2 is SNEGSKA (reference sequence). The CDR3 region is CSAREKSNEQFF. The CDR3 DNA is TGCAGTGCTAGGGAGAAGAGCAATGAGCAGTTCTTC.

This clonotype was recorded at least ten times. The rearrangement joins TRBV3-1 to TRBJ1-2; 10 bases map to TRBD1. The CDR3 has 13 amino acids. Germline CDR1 is LGHDT and CDR2 is YNNKEL (reference sequence). V lost 9 bases to trimming and J lost 2 bases; unmatched junction nucleotides: 3. The CDR3 sequence: CASLGQGNYGYTF. As DNA, the CDR3 is TGTGCCAGTCTGGGACAGGGGAACTATGGCTACACCTTC.

The sample holds a few counts of this clonotype. The chain couples TRBV18 to TRBJ2-1; 7 nucleotides match TRBD2. The CDR3 consists of 15 residues. Germline CDR1 is KGHSH and CDR2 is LQKENI. V was clipped by 2 bases and J by 2 bases; unmatched bases: 3. The CDR3 here is CASSPMGRAYNEQFF. The CDR3 DNA reads as TGTGCCAGCTCACCAATGGGGAGGGCCTACAATGAGCAGTTCTTC.

The V gene is TRBV18, the J gene TRBJ2-2; TRBD1 or TRBD2 may be the D gene (5 bases each). Per germline, CDR1 KGHSH and CDR2 LQKENI. The V end lost 3 bases, the J end lost 2 bases, and 10 bases lay between the germline ends. This CDR3 comprises 15 residues. CDR3 sequence: CASSPRDGNTGELFF. The DNA for the CDR3 is TGTGCCAGCTCACCGAGGGACGGTAACACCGGGGAGCTGTTTTTT. The full variable domain, with the rest looked up from reference TRBV18 and TRBJ2-2, is NAGVMQNPRHLVRRRGQEARLRCSPMKGHSHVYWYRQLPEEGLKFMVYLQKENIIDESGMPKERFSAEFPKEGPSILRIQQVVRGDSAAYFCASSPRDGNTGELFFGEGSRLTVL.

This clonotype turned up a few times. The rearrangement links TRBV24-1 to TRBJ2-3, with D perhaps given as TRBD1 or TRBD2 (5 bases each). Between the trimmed V and J ends, which lost 0 bases and 4 bases, there was a span of 7 bases. Germline CDR1 and CDR2: KGHDR and SFDVKD. The CDR3 length is 14 residues. CDR3 DNA sequence: TGTGCCACCAGTGATTTGGGGGGAGCAGATACGCAGTATTTT. Translating gives CATSDLGGADTQYF.

This clonotype was found a few times. A much larger clone sits a single nucleotide away, making a read error possible. The V call is TRBV28, the J call TRBJ2-7; 10 positions match TRBD1. CDR3 length: 16 amino acids. CDR1 is MDHEN and CDR2 is SYDVKM in the germline V gene. CDR3 residues: CTSSLRWDRGFDEQYF. CDR3 sequence (DNA): TGTACCAGCAGTTTAAGGTGGGACAGGGGTTTCGACGAGCAGTACTTC.

As to this clonotype: This could be a read error, since a much larger clone is one nucleotide away. The V call is TRBV29-1, the J call TRBJ2-5; D gene ambiguous. V was pared by 7 bases and J by 5 bases, with 14 bases between. The CDR3 covers 12 residues. CDR1 is SQVTM and CDR2 is ANQGSEA in the germline V gene. The CDR3: CSGPGPTETQYF. The CDR3 coding sequence is TGCAGCGGCCCCGGGCCAACCGAGACCCAGTACTTC.

This sequence joins TRBV6-2 or TRBV6-3 and TRBJ1-1; no clear D. Trimming left V 7 bases short and J 1 base short, with 10 bases between. Per germline, CDR1 MNHEY and CDR2 SVGEGT. The CDR3 has 13 amino acids. CDR3 sequence reads: CASTPNGNTEAFF. DNA for the CDR3: TGTGCCAGCACCCCCAACGGGAACACTGAAGCTTTCTTT.

This clonotype was seen many times. V gene TRBV12-3 or TRBV12-4 combines with J gene TRBJ1-6; D is perhaps TRBD1 (6 bases). This CDR3 region has 16 residues. V was shortened by 3 bases and J by 7 bases, with 16 bases between the two germline ends. The CDR3 sequence: CASSFTGTMANSPLHF. In nucleotides, the CDR3 is TGTGCCAGCAGTTTTACCGGGACAATGGCGAATTCACCCCTCCACTTT.

This clonotype has a single count. This chain uses TRBV7-9 with TRBJ1-4, with D unresolved. Germline-derived CDR1 and CDR2 are SEHNR and FQNEAQ (reference sequence). CDR3 size: 14 residues. Trimming pared 5 bases from V and 4 bases from J, leaving 11 bases between. The CDR3 is CASSPSPFNEKLFF. The CDR3 DNA reads TGTGCCAGCAGCCCCAGCCCCTTTAATGAAAAACTGTTTTTT.

The table lists this clonotype with many counts. The CDR3 spells CASSPSQSNTEAFF. The CDR3 region has the DNA TGTGCCAGTAGTCCGTCGCAGTCGAACACTGAAGCTTTCTTT. The chain joins TRBV19 to TRBJ1-1, with D uncertain. Trimming took off 5 bases at V and 1 base at J, with 11 bases between the two ends. Germline V gene sequence: CDR1 LNHDA, CDR2 SQIVND (reference sequence). This CDR3 contains 14 residues.